The T cell receptor beta chain described here comes from a study of CD8 T cells in ankylosing spondylitis. Notes on the study in general: Significant enrichment of disease-linked clones was reportedly seen in matched ankylosing spondylitis synovial fluid. Previously reported in reactive arthritis synovial fluid and blood were some of the motif variants. Peripheral blood held disease-linked clones only at relatively low frequency, and these were CD8+. In ankylosing spondylitis blood, a motif of roughly eight highly homologous TCR beta variants appeared characteristic.

As the method for making TCR beta libraries, quantitative 5'-RACE with molecular barcodes was used. TCRdb reprocessed the 5' RACE reads via MiXCR and lists one record per CDR3 protein. The table has fewer than 450,000 distinct CDR3 sequences, under 20% seen once. V gave up 6 bases and J gave up 3 bases, with 16 bases separating them. This CDR3 contains 15 residues. The V gene's germline CDR1 is SGHRS and CDR2 YFSETQ. This clonotype was picked up a small number of times. Its antigen remains unknown. This sequence was found in a male donor with ankylosing spondylitis. The sample taken for sequencing was blood, either unsorted or a sorted T cell fraction (not recorded which). The rearrangement joins TRBV5-1 to TRBJ1-5; D possibly corresponds to TRBD1 (5 bases). The CDR3 spells CASTETELYNQPQHF. For the CDR3, the DNA is TGCGCCAGCACCGAGACAGAGCTTTACAATCAGCCCCAGCATTTT.